This T cell receptor (beta chain) stems from a study of cytomegalovirus exposure and HLA in healthy donors (dated by TCRdb to about 2017). About the study as a whole: An earlier analysis of some 600 of the donors reported under 300 Gb of sequence data and roughly 120 million unique TCR beta sequences obtained from about 200 million T cells. About 300 gigabases of sequencing data and roughly 80 million unique TCR sequences made up an early release that covered several hundred HLA-typed donors. The genetic ancestry cluster associated with self-reported Caucasian donors included about 84% of the roughly 360 genotyped donors. The study was designed to test whether signatures of past pathogen exposure could be identified by cataloging public T cell receptors. The study profiled the T cell repertoires of about 640 subjects by immunosequencing and related them to cytomegalovirus serostatus. Besides the first cohort of around 670 subjects, a separate validation cohort made up of 120 different subjects was used. High-throughput TCR immunosequencing, statistical association of individual TCRs with disease status, and machine learning were combined to predict cytomegalovirus infection status. In a later analysis, previously published TCR beta repertoires from about 670 donors were re-analyzed and high-resolution HLA genotyping was added so that TCR occurrence patterns could be studied. The later analysis used no new phenotypic data to find candidate immune exposures, relying instead on TCR beta sequences and their occurrence across donors. An earlier analysis of several hundred of the donors applied high-throughput TCR beta sequencing to assess whether each TCR beta V gene segment acted as functional or pseudogenic. Donor age, sex, ethnicity and CMV serostatus were compiled alongside the repertoire data. Genome-wide SNP genotypes for about 60% of the roughly 700 donors were used in a later genetic analysis, which treated that subset as a discovery cohort. Every discovery cohort repertoire had been produced on one sequencing platform. HLA typing included class I and class II loci at four-digit resolution. The number of typed donors differed by locus: roughly 629-640 for A, B, C, DRB1 and DQB1; 500 to 550 for DQA1; 606 for DPA1; and some 450 for DPB1. Because of strong linkage in the cohort, five DR-DQ haplotypes were treated as single units for association and clustering. Among almost 400 genotyped donors of the cohort, an average of approximately 250,000 unique TCR beta nucleotide sequences were sequenced per donor, roughly 18% of them non-productive.

The full study reports these points: Some IMGT-functional V segments, including TRBV6-2 and TRBV6-3, could not be distinguished by the 87-base-pair reads and were therefore excluded. Most TCR sequences were observed very rarely across donors, whereas some public TCRs were present in many individuals. Most CMV-associated TCR beta chains appeared to be HLA-restricted in a later analysis, and the HLA associations seemed to be driven largely by CMV exposure. Roughly uniform sequencing depth across donors was assumed in presence/absence analyses, although this assumption may not hold. CMV serostatus was the only immune exposure information available for the cohort. In a later analysis, HLA-associated TCR beta chains showed more clonal expansion and lower generation probabilities than non-associated chains that were equally common. Because some donors lacked HLA typing at each locus, the association tests relied only on the typed subset. It was suggested by the authors that the approach could potentially be generalized to other disease states and immunological phenotypes. A cluster of highly shared sequence variants was judged likely to represent a technical artifact of the sequencing pipeline. In a later analysis, several top co-occurrence clusters were reported to appear linked to parvovirus B19, influenza, CMV and Epstein-Barr virus. In vitro tests confirmed that three of the cytomegalovirus-associated TCR beta chains recognize cytomegalovirus antigens. Assigning TCR associations to individual alleles was difficult when HLA alleles, especially DR and DQ, strongly co-occurred. At a false discovery rate of 0.05, a later analysis linked around 15,000 TCR beta sequences to specific HLA alleles. A later genetic analysis reported fewer N-insertions in productive TCRs among donors in an Asian-associated ancestry cluster than the 666-donor mean. A later analysis found that TCR association rates varied across HLA loci, with DRB1 alleles showing the most associated TCRs and HLA-C alleles the fewest. An association between a missense DCLRE1C variant and V-gene and J-gene trimming of TCR beta chains was found in a later genetic analysis and replicated in an independent cohort. The classifier was reported to diagnose cytomegalovirus status with high specificity and sensitivity in both the original cohort and the validation cohort. Linkage disequilibrium might explain the correlated functional status among segregating V segments, but an unknown experimental factor could not be excluded. In this cohort, only TCR beta chains were sequenced, and detectable features were limited by the absence of alpha or paired-chain data. A total of 164 TCR beta chains were listed by the study as associated with cytomegalovirus. Broadly in line with IMGT annotations, most TCR beta V segments showed up in productive rearrangements about 87% or about 30% of the time in an earlier analysis of 587 of the donors. A further reported finding was that TCR beta sequences accurately predicted the HLA-A and HLA-B alleles for most subjects in the first cohort. Because counts were too low, some 17 rarely observed V segments, including chromosome 9 orphons, were excluded from the earlier analysis of several hundred of the donors.

Libraries were made using the immunoSEQ multiplex PCR assay. For the multiplex PCR, a mixture combining 60 forward primers for TCR Vbeta segments and 13 reverse primers for TCR Jbeta segments was used. The CDR3 region of rearranged TCR beta genes was amplified from genomic DNA with a multiplex PCR assay. The Illumina HiSeq System was used to sequence the amplified TCR beta libraries as 87-base-pair reads. From the authors' description of their analysis: A later analysis tallied 70 million to 100 million unique TCR beta chains across the 610 or so repertoires, and roughly 11 million of those chains were shared by two or more donors. A nearest-neighbor algorithm error-corrected the raw reads and collapsed the reads into unique sequences, merging closely related sequences to remove PCR and sequencing errors. To assign V, D and J gene segments, CDR3 sequences were aligned to IMGT reference sequences. For a sequence to be retained, a match of at least six nucleotides to both a V gene segment and a J gene segment was required. Rearrangements were classified as productive when the CDR3 lacked stop codons and remained in frame with V and J, and all other rearrangements were classified as non-productive. Following IMGT convention, CDR3 was defined as the stretch from the second conserved V-encoded cysteine to the conserved J-encoded phenylalanine. In an earlier analysis of approximately 590 of the donors, sequences lacking an unambiguous match to a single V gene segment were excluded. In an earlier analysis of around 590 of the donors, a V segment was called functional when productive rearrangements were above 56.7%, and segregating when the standard deviation between donors exceeded 5%. A statistical classification framework was built to diagnose cytomegalovirus status from the catalog of TCR beta chain sequences. A later analysis assigned V and J genes by comparing TCR nucleotide sequences with IMGT/GENE-DB human TR gene sequences. The TCRdist pipeline was used in a later analysis to assign CDR3 sequences and most-parsimonious VDJ recombination scenarios. In a later analysis, every TCR beta chain was defined by the combination of its CDR3 amino acid sequence and its V-gene family, and reads without a unique V-gene family were dropped. As a way to deal with suspected cross-contamination and a sequencing artifact, a later analysis dropped nearly 600 nucleotide sequences that were highly shared and had low generation probability. In a later analysis, a clonal expansion index was calculated for each public chain from normalized within-repertoire ranks of inferred template counts. A later analysis computed generation probabilities with a VDJ recombination model fitted to out-of-frame rearrangements, and checked the results against IGoR. Hypergeometric tests were used in a later analysis to score TCR-TCR, TCR-HLA and TCR-CMV co-occurrence, with a repertoire-size bias correction applied to the TCR pairs. A later analysis estimated false discovery rates by permuting HLA or CMV assignments 20 times. In a later analysis, co-occurring TCRs were grouped using DBSCAN, with TCRdist sequence similarity added in when clustering inside HLA-allele-positive subsets. Repertoires with fewer than 30,000 or more than 120,000 public chains, plus five repertoires with anomalous nucleotide sharing, were excluded from co-occurrence clustering. Not all clones reach the TCRdb copy of this immuneACCESS table, which keeps in-frame sequences only. Checked studies attribute under half of the gap to unresolved V genes and leave the rest unexplained. The D gene and trimming were derived from the DNA, and the V and J assignments and clone size from that table. This sample holds more than 85,000 clones; around three quarters were observed only once. The ten largest clones take up 4% of the sample.

This clone came up a few times. The antigen it binds to is not known. Base qualities are not at hand, and no much larger clone is one base apart. The germline V gene yields SGHNT for CDR1 and YENEEA for CDR2. Inclusive of the bounding cysteine and phenylalanine, the CDR3 is 17 residues long. Only CDR3 DNA is held: 51 bases, read in frame from base 1. Relative to germline, V is missing 4 bases and J is missing 0 bases, with 6 bases of the junction outside any gene match. The cohort consisted of 600 to 750 healthy bone marrow donors. At the time of sampling, every cohort member was nominally healthy, though immune exposures that went unrecorded were likely present. The donor tested CMV seropositive and was one of the 289 seropositive cohort members. Each donor provided a peripheral blood sample, and peripheral blood mononuclear cells were used for TCR beta sequencing. Genomic DNA was extracted from the blood cell samples with the Qiagen DNeasy Blood Extraction Kit.

The rearrangement combines TRBV11-3 with TRBJ2-3, with 11 middle bases fitting TRBD2. Sequenced sample: PBMCs. This TCR was recovered from a woman aged 45-59 years in good health and CMV-seropositive. The DNA sequence is given as TGTGCCAGCAGCTCACCGACTAGCGGGGCCAGCACAGATACGCAGTATTTT. It is translated as CASSSPTSGASTDTQYF.